These 7 T cell receptor beta chains came from one sample sequenced in a study of T cell changes during pregnancy in multiple sclerosis. Repertoires were generated with immunoSEQ multiplex PCR, while TCRdb's copy carries only in-frame clones and drops some. Of over 50,000 clones in the sample, 70% to 90% were seen once. The specimen comprised peripheral blood, sampled in the first trimester of pregnancy. The receptors come from a female donor with multiple sclerosis, enrolled in a pregnancy study.

The gene calls are TRBV30 and TRBJ1-5; D possibly corresponds to TRBD1 (5 bases). Per germline, CDR1 GTSNPN and CDR2 SVGIG (reference sequence). The CDR3 consists of 13 residues. The V and J ends lost 0 bases and 4 bases respectively, with 7 bases between them. The CDR3 DNA follows: TGTGCCTGGAGTGTACAGGCTAATCAGCCCCAGCATTTT. Amino acid sequence: CAWSVQANQPQHF.

This sequence joins TRBV29-1 and TRBJ2-1; 11 bases match TRBD2. The germline gives CDR1 SQVTM, CDR2 ANQGSEA. V lost 4 bases to trimming and J lost 7 bases; unmatched junction nucleotides: 6. The CDR3 runs 14 residues. The CDR3 coding sequence is TGCAGCGTTGGGACTAGCGGGTTCGGAAATGAGCAGTTCTTC. Its translation is CSVGTSGFGNEQFF.

Here the CDR3 DNA reads TGTGCCAGCAGCTTAGGGCGGGGGCAGTACTTC. It yields the protein CASSLGRGQYF. This sequence joins TRBV11-2 and TRBJ2-7; D perhaps matches TRBD2 (6 bases). The germline V gene encodes CDR1 SGHAT and CDR2 FQNNGV. V gave up 1 base and J gave up 9 bases, with 7 bases separating them. There are 11 residues in the CDR3.

This chain links TRBV29-1 with TRBJ2-1; TRBD2 agrees at 7 bases. This CDR3 region has 14 residues. The ends lost 5 bases at V and 0 bases at J; junction bases unmatched: 4. Germline CDR1 is SQVTM and CDR2 is ANQGSEA. The CDR3 DNA follows: TGCAGCGTTTTGACTAGCAGCTCCTACAATGAGCAGTTCTTC. Translating it yields CSVLTSSSYNEQFF.

The chain links TRBV2 to TRBJ1-5; D gene ambiguous. The CDR3 sequence is 11 residues long. V lost 3 bases to trimming and J lost 9 bases, with 6 bases between them. CDR1 and CDR2 (germline): SNHLY, FYNNEI. The CDR3 here is CASSDSGPQHF. The CDR3 nucleotides read TGTGCCAGCAGTGATAGCGGGCCCCAGCATTTT.

The chain is built from TRBV5-1 and TRBJ1-5; D perhaps matches TRBD1 (6 bases). Deletions cut 0 bases from V and 9 bases from J, with 13 bases between. CDR3 length: 14 residues. Germline-derived CDR1 and CDR2 are SGHRS and YFSETQ. The CDR3 DNA sequence: TGCGCCAGCAGCTTGGTAGGGGGGGTTTCGCCCCAGCATTTT. It is translated as CASSLVGGVSPQHF.

CDR3 sequence (DNA): TGTGCCAGCAGGGGACAGTATAGCAATCAGCCCCAGCATTTT. Protein: CASRGQYSNQPQHF. The chain is built from TRBV2 and TRBJ1-5, with TRBD1 matching over 7 bases. Germline assignment: CDR1 SNHLY and CDR2 FYNNEI. The CDR3 is made up of 14 amino acids. Germline trimming cut 6 bases from V and 0 bases from J; bases unmatched to any gene: 2.